The 27 T cell receptor beta chains below all came from one sample that was sequenced in a study of Graves' ophthalmopathy and Graves' hyperthyroidism. Amplification of TCR beta CDR3 regions used RNA transcripts. Scientists carried out first-round RT-PCR using HTBI primers and then a second-round multiplex PCR. TCRdb re-called the multiplex PCR reads with MiXCR, one entry per CDR3 protein. The repertoire holds about 700,000 distinct CDR3 sequences, just over 40% seen once, with around 3% in the top ten. The sequenced material came from peripheral blood. The receptors come from an adult man with Graves' ophthalmopathy.

The chain joins TRBV7-9 to TRBJ2-5, with 10 bases aligning to TRBD1. J gave up 5 bases and V 1 base, and 10 bases lay outside the gene matches. Germline values: CDR1 SEHNR, CDR2 FQNEAQ (reference sequence). The CDR3 contains 17 residues. CDR3 nucleotides: TGTGCCAGCAGCTTAGGGGACAGGGGTGGCACCGGGGAGACCCAGTACTTC. Encoded protein: CASSLGDRGGTGETQYF.

This clonotype has a count of ten or more. V is TRBV5-1 and J is TRBJ2-5; 9 bases are shared with TRBD1. CDR1 and CDR2 from the germline V gene are SGHRS and YFSETQ. The CDR3 loop spans 15 amino acids. Trimming took 4 bases from V and 3 from J; bases not matched to a gene: 7. In nucleotides, the CDR3 is TGCGCCAGCAGCAGATCCGGGACAGGGAAAGAGACCCAGTACTTC. This translates into CASSRSGTGKETQYF.

The chain has TRBV6-5 and TRBJ2-7, with a tentative D call TRBD1 (5 bases). Trimming stripped 7 bases from V and 5 bases from J, with 12 bases between. The germline V gene encodes CDR1 MNHEY and CDR2 SVGAGI. This CDR3 has 12 amino acids. DNA for the CDR3: TGTGCCAGCAAGGGCAGGGCCGACGAGCAGTACTTC. Translation gives CASKGRADEQYF.

With respect to this clonotype: Just one base apart from a much larger clone, this may be a read error. The chain joins TRBV5-1 to TRBJ1-2, with TRBD1 as a possible D gene (5 bases). The CDR3 extends over 13 amino acids. Germline CDR1 reads SGHRS; CDR2 reads YFSETQ. In DNA form, the CDR3 reads TGCTCCAGCCGTAGGGGCCCTAACTATGGCTACACCTTC. It encodes CSSRRGPNYGYTF.

The V and J genes are TRBV2 and TRBJ1-3; D may be TRBD1 (5 bases). This CDR3 has 13 amino acids. The V gene's germline CDR1 is SNHLY and CDR2 FYNNEI. V lost 5 bases and J 6 bases, leaving 11 bases between the germline ends. CDR3 in amino acids: CASSRLTENTIYF. CDR3 nucleotide sequence: TGTGCCAGCAGTCGTTTGACAGAAAACACCATATATTTT.

About this clonotype itself: This may arise from a read error, as a much more abundant clone is one base away. This rearrangement joins TRBV12-3 or TRBV12-4 to TRBJ2-6, with TRBD1 matching 9 bases. The CDR3 extends over 16 amino acids. V lost 5 bases and J lost 0; bases outside the gene matches: 2. The chain's CDR3 is CASSRGQGSGANVLTF. In nucleotides, the CDR3 is TGTGCCAGCAGTAGGGGACAGGGCTCTGGGGCCAACGTCCTGACTTTC.

This clonotype was counted at least ten times. This chain uses TRBV6-6 with TRBJ2-7, with 9 positions matching TRBD1. The CDR3 sequence is 15 residues long. V shed 5 bases, J shed 2 bases, and the junction held 7 bases outside the gene matches. Germline V lookup: CDR1 MNHNY, CDR2 SVGAGI (reference sequence). The CDR3 DNA sequence: TGTGCCAGCAGTGCGCCGGGACAGGGAGCCTACGAGCAGTACTTC. Translated: CASSAPGQGAYEQYF.

This clonotype has just a few counts. The chain has TRBV20-1 and TRBJ2-7; D call uncertain. Germline values: CDR1 DFQATT, CDR2 SNEGSKA (reference sequence). CDR3 length: 12 amino acids. V lost 5 bases and J 3 bases, leaving 11 bases between the germline ends. In DNA, the CDR3 is TGCAGTGCTCTGGGCTACTTCTACGAGCAGTACTTC. Translated, it gives CSALGYFYEQYF.

This clonotype was counted ten times or more. V gene TRBV10-3 combines with J gene TRBJ2-2; D is unclear. The V and J ends lost 0 bases and 1 base respectively, with 3 bases between them. Germline V lookup: CDR1 ENHRY, CDR2 SYGVKD. CDR3 length: 14 residues. The CDR3 DNA follows: TGTGCCATCAGTGAGTCAGGGAACACCGGGGAGCTGTTTTTT. Protein product: CAISESGNTGELFF.

The V call is TRBV19, the J call TRBJ1-4, with D possibly being TRBD1 (6 bases). This CDR3 comprises 15 residues. Germline V gene sequence: CDR1 LNHDA, CDR2 SQIVND (reference sequence). V lost 4 bases and J lost 10, with 19 bases in between. CDR3 nucleotide sequence: TGTGCCAGTAGTACCGCCGTTGGGGGCAACGGAAAACTGTTTTTT. Amino acids: CASSTAVGGNGKLFF.

Notes on this clonotype: A read error may be the cause here, since a much bigger clone is one base away. V is TRBV2 and J is TRBJ2-7, with D unresolved. V lost 6 bases to trimming and J lost 7 bases, with 10 bases between them. CDR1 is SNHLY and CDR2 is FYNNEI in the germline V gene. The CDR3 spans 11 residues. CDR3 sequence: CASRMVREQYF. In DNA form, the CDR3 reads TGTGCCAGCAGAATGGTGCGGGAGCAGTACTTC.

This clonotype has a count of ten or more. The genes are TRBV5-1 and TRBJ1-1; 9 positions agree with TRBD1. The germline CDR1 and CDR2 sequences are SGHRS and YFSETQ. This CDR3 has 15 amino acids. J lost 0 bases, V lost 4 bases, and 4 bases had no gene match. CDR3 bases: TGCGCCAGCAGCGGGGGGACAGGGATGAACACTGAAGCTTTCTTT. The encoded protein is CASSGGTGMNTEAFF.

This clonotype was seen ten or more times. This sequence joins TRBV6-2 or TRBV6-3 and TRBJ1-1; D is ambiguous. The ends were cut back, 6 bases at V and 0 bases at J, with 11 bases in the middle. The CDR3 is made up of 14 amino acids. Germline V gene sequence: CDR1 MNHEY, CDR2 SVGEGT. The DNA of the CDR3 is TGTGCCAGCAGCCACAGAGAAGTGAACACTGAAGCTTTCTTT. Translating it yields CASSHREVNTEAFF.

V is TRBV29-1 and J is TRBJ2-6; D is possibly TRBD1 (6 bases). Trimming removed 8 bases at V and 2 bases at J, with 13 bases between. From germline, CDR1 is SQVTM and CDR2 ANQGSEA. CDR3 length equals 14 residues. The CDR3 DNA reads as TGCAGCCAAGGCAGGGGCACTGGGGCCAACGTCCTGACTTTC. Translation: CSQGRGTGANVLTF. Drawing the rest from reference TRBV29-1 and TRBJ2-6, the complete variable domain is SAVISQKPSRDICQRGTSLTIQCQVDSQVTMMFWYRQQPGQSLTLIATANQGSEATYESGFVIDKFPISRPNLTFSTLTVSNMSPEDSSIYLCSQGRGTGANVLTFGAGSRLTVL.

In regard to this clonotype: At one end the junction does not follow the germline gene, possibly because of a read error. The chain combines TRBV25-1 with TRBJ2-7, with 8 bases fitting TRBD1. This CDR3 is built from 13 residues. The germline gives CDR1 MGHDK, CDR2 SYGVNS. The CDR3 DNA reads as TGTGCCAGCCGTGACAGGGGTAATCACGAGCAGTACTTC. Residues: CASRDRGNHEQYF.

Note on this clonotype: A much more abundant neighbour one base away suggests this may be a read error. The gene calls are TRBV7-9 and TRBJ1-5; D is possibly TRBD1 (5 bases). This CDR3 region has 14 residues. Per germline, CDR1 SEHNR and CDR2 FQNEAQ (reference sequence). Trimming took off 6 bases at V and 9 bases at J, with 18 bases between the two ends. The CDR3 sequence is CASSSRVGGRPQHF. The CDR3 region has the DNA TGTGCCAGCAGTTCCCGAGTGGGGGGTCGGCCCCAGCATTTT. Filled out from reference TRBV7-9 and TRBJ1-5, the complete variable domain reads DTGVSQNPRHKITKRGQNVTFRCDPISEHNRLYWYRQTLGQGPEFLTYFQNEAQLEKSRLLSDRFSAERPKGSFSTLEIQRTEQGDSAMYLCASSSRVGGRPQHFGDGTRLSIL.

This clonotype has a count of ten or more. The rearrangement links TRBV20-1 to TRBJ1-3; 8 positions match TRBD1. The germline gives CDR1 DFQATT, CDR2 SNEGSKA (reference sequence). The CDR3 extends over 14 amino acids. V shed 5 bases and J 3 bases; nucleotides not matched to a gene: 6. CDR3 sequence (DNA): TGCAGTGCTCCAGGGGGCGCGGATGGAAACACCATATATTTT. It encodes CSAPGGADGNTIYF.

Points on this clonotype: This may stem from a read error, because a much larger clone lies one nucleotide away. Given the absence of the conserved phenylalanine or tryptophan at the CDR3 end, a read error is likely. Here the CDR3 reads CASSLGGSEDEQYC. CDR3 nucleotides: TGTGCCAGCAGCTTGGGGGGCTCGGAGGACGAGCAGTACTGC. The gene calls are TRBV7-3 and TRBJ2-7; D tentatively fits TRBD1 or TRBD2 (6 bases each). Germline V gene sequence: CDR1 SGHTA, CDR2 FQGTGA. The CDR3 is made up of 14 amino acids. V was clipped by 3 bases and J by 5 bases, with 14 bases between them.

This clonotype has just a few counts. A much larger clone lies one base from this, so it may be a read error. This sequence joins TRBV2 and TRBJ2-5; D possibly uses TRBD1 or TRBD2 (5 bases each). The CDR3 runs to 13 residues. Germline CDR1 is SNHLY and CDR2 is FYNNEI. The chain's CDR3 is CASSEGLAETQHF. CDR3 sequence (DNA): TGTGCCAGCAGTGAGGGGCTAGCCGAGACCCAGCACTTC.

This chain uses TRBV29-1 with TRBJ2-7, with a weak D call TRBD1 (6 bases). Germline CDR1 reads SQVTM; CDR2 reads ANQGSEA. This CDR3 has 12 residues. The CDR3 bases are TGCAGTTTAAGGGACACATCCTACGAGCAGTACTTC. Amino acid sequence: CSLRDTSYEQYF.

In this sample, this clonotype turned up many times. V is TRBV29-1 and J is TRBJ2-5; the match to TRBD2 covers 10 bases. The CDR3 is made up of 14 amino acids. Trimming cost V 7 bases and J 1 base; bases outside gene matches: 6. Germline-derived CDR1 and CDR2 are SQVTM and ANQGSEA. CDR3 amino acids: CSAGGLAAQETQYF. In DNA, the CDR3 is TGCAGCGCCGGAGGACTAGCGGCCCAAGAGACCCAGTACTTC.

A remark on this clonotype: Since a much larger clone is just one base distant, this may be a read error. This chain joins TRBV9 and TRBJ1-1; weak D call: TRBD1 (5 bases). The ends were cut back, 3 bases at V and 4 bases at J, with 13 bases in the middle. Germline assignment: CDR1 SGDLS and CDR2 YYNGEE. This CDR3 has 14 residues. CDR3 sequence reads: CASSDGGGSTEAFF. The CDR3 nucleotides read TGTGCCAGCAGCGATGGCGGGGGGAGCACTGAAGCTTTCTTT.

The chain links TRBV7-9 to TRBJ1-1; no reliable D call. V was cut by 6 bases and J by 2 bases, with 16 bases left in between. There are 15 residues in the CDR3. Looked up from germline, CDR1 is SEHNR and CDR2 is FQNEAQ (reference sequence). As DNA, the CDR3 is TGTGCCAGCAGTTTGCTCTCGGACGGCAACACTGAAGCTTTCTTT. Protein: CASSLLSDGNTEAFF.

This clonotype was seen many times. The chain links TRBV5-5 to TRBJ1-2, with D hard to call. V gave up 0 bases and J gave up 8 bases, with 14 bases separating them. Germline-derived CDR1 and CDR2 are SGHKS and YYEKEE (reference sequence). The CDR3 extends over 14 amino acids. In DNA, the CDR3 is TGTGCCAGCAGCTTGGCCGATAACAGCGGGGGCTACACCTTC. Its translation is CASSLADNSGGYTF. Full variable domain (outside the CDR3, taken from reference TRBV5-5 and TRBJ1-2): DAGVTQSPTHLIKTRGQQVTLRCSPISGHKSVSWYQQVLGQGPQFIFQYYEKEERGRGNFPDRFSARQFPNYSSELNVNALLLGDSALYLCASSLADNSGGYTFGSGTRLTVV.

The chain links TRBV4-2 to TRBJ2-7, with D possibly being TRBD2 (5 bases). Trimming removed 0 bases at V and 3 bases at J, with 12 bases between. Germline V CDR1 and CDR2: LGHNA, YNFKEQ. This CDR3 has 15 amino acids. The CDR3 coding sequence is TGTGCCAGCAGCCAAGAAACCAGCGGTAACTACGAGCAGTACTTC. Translating gives CASSQETSGNYEQYF.

On this clonotype: A read error may be the cause here, since a much bigger clone is one base away. The gene calls are TRBV10-3 and TRBJ2-2; D possibly corresponds to TRBD1 (6 bases). CDR3 length: 16 residues. CDR1 is ENHRY and CDR2 is SYGVKD in the germline V gene. The CDR3 DNA reads TGTGCCACCAGTGAGTCGTGGGGGCGAGATCACGGGGAGCTGTTTTTT. Translation: CATSESWGRDHGELFF.

The chain has TRBV10-3 and TRBJ2-5, with D possibly matching TRBD1 (8 bases). The ends were cut back, 10 bases at V and 5 bases at J, with 17 bases in the middle. The germline V gene has CDR1 ENHRY and CDR2 SYGVKD. There are 13 residues in the CDR3. This CDR3 is CASISQGGETQYF. In DNA form, the CDR3 reads TGTGCCAGCATCTCACAGGGGGGGGAGACCCAGTACTTC.